This T cell receptor (beta chain) was retrieved from a study of T cell responses to AZD1222 COVID-19 vaccine. Study findings and constraints: Donors were largely white British and mainly female; clonal diversity was possibly underestimated. The study sampled repertoires only after the peak T cell response.

With respect to this clone: Its antigen is unidentified.

This CDR3 has 13 amino acids. Per germline, CDR1 LNHDA and CDR2 SQIVND (reference sequence). Trimming removed 0 bases at V and 11 bases at J, with 11 bases between. Profiling relied on immunoSEQ multiplex PCR, and the TCRdb table lists in-frame clones only, not all of them. The sample lists 120,000 or so clones, roughly 90% occurring once. The clonotype was recovered from an adult in good health. Sequenced material: peripheral blood, taken on day 0 of AZD1222 vaccination. This sequence joins TRBV19 and TRBJ1-3; D unresolved. As DNA, the CDR3 is TGTGCCAGTAGTATAGAACCCTTATCCGCCATATATTTT. It translates to CASSIEPLSAIYF.